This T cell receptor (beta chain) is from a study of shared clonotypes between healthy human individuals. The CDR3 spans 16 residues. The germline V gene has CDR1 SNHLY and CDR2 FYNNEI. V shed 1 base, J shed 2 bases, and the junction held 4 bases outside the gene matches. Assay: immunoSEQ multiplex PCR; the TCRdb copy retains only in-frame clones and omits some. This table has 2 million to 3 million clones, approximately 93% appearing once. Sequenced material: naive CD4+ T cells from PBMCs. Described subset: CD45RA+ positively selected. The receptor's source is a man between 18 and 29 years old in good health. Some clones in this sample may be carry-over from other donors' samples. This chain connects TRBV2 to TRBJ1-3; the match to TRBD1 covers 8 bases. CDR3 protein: CASSEEKTGAGNTIYF. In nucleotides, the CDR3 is TGTGCCAGCAGTGAAGAAAAGACAGGGGCTGGAAACACCATATATTTT.